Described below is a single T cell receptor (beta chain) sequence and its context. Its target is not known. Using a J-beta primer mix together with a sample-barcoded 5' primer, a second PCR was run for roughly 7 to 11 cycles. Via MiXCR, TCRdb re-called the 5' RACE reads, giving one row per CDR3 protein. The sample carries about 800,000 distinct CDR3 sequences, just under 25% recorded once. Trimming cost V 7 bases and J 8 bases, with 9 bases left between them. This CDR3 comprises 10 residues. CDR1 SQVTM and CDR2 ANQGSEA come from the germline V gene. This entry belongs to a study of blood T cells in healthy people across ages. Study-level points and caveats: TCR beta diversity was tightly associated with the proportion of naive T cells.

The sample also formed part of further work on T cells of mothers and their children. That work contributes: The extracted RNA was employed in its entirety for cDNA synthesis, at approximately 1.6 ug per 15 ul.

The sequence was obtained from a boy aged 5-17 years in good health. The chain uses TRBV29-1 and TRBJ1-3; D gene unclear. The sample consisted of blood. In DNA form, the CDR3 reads TGCAGCGCCAGTTCGGACACCATATATTTT. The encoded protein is CSASSDTIYF.